A single sample gave rise to the 12 T cell receptor beta chains below, sequenced in a study of response to subunit inactivated influenza vaccine. TCRdb processed the RT-PCR reads anew with MiXCR; each CDR3 protein has one entry. The table records about 570,000 distinct CDR3 sequences, roughly 12% of them present only once. The data were also submitted as part of a second study, on T cells expressing NK-cell markers. That report notes: It was by 5'RACE template switching with UMIs that TCR beta cDNA was made.

Sequencing used PBMCs from blood, obtained on the day of vaccination. Every receptor here comes from a man aged 45-65 years who received an inactivated influenza vaccine.

The table lists this clonotype with many counts. This chain joins TRBV7-2 and TRBJ2-5; tentatively, D is TRBD2 (6 bases). CDR1 SGHTA and CDR2 FQGNSA come from the germline V gene. The CDR3 spans 13 residues. V was shortened by 3 bases and J by 3 bases, with 8 bases between the two germline ends. This chain's CDR3 is CASSFGGKETQYF. The DNA of the CDR3 is TGTGCCAGCAGCTTCGGGGGAAAAGAGACCCAGTACTTC.

This chain joins TRBV15 and TRBJ1-2; D is perhaps TRBD1 (5 bases). The CDR3 has 13 amino acids. Trimming cost V 0 bases and J 7 bases, with 9 bases left between them. CDR1 is LNHNV and CDR2 is YYDKDF in the germline V gene (reference sequence). The CDR3 sequence is CATSRDGAGGYTF. The CDR3 DNA reads TGTGCCACCAGCAGAGATGGGGCGGGTGGCTACACCTTC.

The rearrangement uses TRBV19 and TRBJ2-1; TRBD2 matches at 10 bases. The CDR3 runs to 15 residues. Trimming took 5 bases from V and 8 from J; bases not matched to a gene: 9. The germline CDR1 and CDR2 sequences are LNHDA and SQIVND (reference sequence). CDR3 coding DNA: TGTGCCAGTAGTGCACATAGCGGGAGGCGGGATGAGCAGTTCTTC. This sequence encodes CASSAHSGRRDEQFF.

This clonotype was recorded a few times. This chain connects TRBV12-3 or TRBV12-4 to TRBJ2-3; D possibly corresponds to TRBD2 (6 bases). Trimming took 8 bases from V and 4 from J, leaving 19 bases between them. This CDR3 contains 15 residues. The CDR3 DNA follows: TGTGCCAGCGGCCTTTACTCGGGAGTTTCAGATACGCAGTATTTT. Residues: CASGLYSGVSDTQYF.

This clonotype showed up just a few times. The chain joins TRBV4-3 to TRBJ2-1, with D possibly being TRBD1 (6 bases). CDR1 and CDR2 from the germline V gene are LGHNA and YSLEER. The CDR3 is 16 residues long. V was shortened by 3 bases and J by 4 bases, with 16 bases between the two germline ends. This CDR3 reads CASSQWGDRRYNEQFF. CDR3 sequence (DNA): TGCGCCAGCAGCCAGTGGGGCGACAGGAGGTACAATGAGCAGTTCTTC.

This clonotype was picked up a small number of times. An end of the junction does not agree with germline; a read error may underlie this. The chain uses TRBV11-2 and TRBJ2-7, with TRBD1 identical over 7 bases. The CDR3 has 15 amino acids. From germline, CDR1 is SGHAT and CDR2 FQNNGV. The CDR3 spells CASSLEWQGVNEQYF. The CDR3 bases are TGTGCCAGCAGCCTAGAGTGGCAGGGGGTCAACGAGCAGTACTTC.

There are many counts of this clonotype. The genes are TRBV6-6 and TRBJ1-1, with D unclear. CDR3 length: 13 amino acids. The germline V gene encodes CDR1 MNHNY and CDR2 SVGAGI (reference sequence). V was clipped by 2 bases and J by 8 bases, with 12 bases between them. The CDR3 coding sequence is TGTGCCAGCAGTTACGTACCGGCGGGGGAAGCTTTCTTT. Its protein is CASSYVPAGEAFF.

The genes are TRBV11-2 and TRBJ2-7; TRBD2 agrees at 12 bases. V lost 1 base to trimming and J lost 6 bases; unmatched junction nucleotides: 4. This CDR3 contains 15 residues. CDR1 and CDR2 from the germline V gene are SGHAT and FQNNGV. The CDR3 region is CASSLGTSGRPEQYF. DNA for the CDR3: TGTGCCAGCAGCTTAGGAACTAGCGGGAGGCCCGAGCAGTACTTC.

In its sample, this clonotype was seen a few times. The chain joins TRBV12-3 or TRBV12-4 to TRBJ2-5; D not resolved. The CDR3 loop spans 14 amino acids. Between the trimmed V and J ends, which lost 6 bases and 0 bases, there was a span of 11 bases. The CDR3 region is CASSDRNHQETQYF. CDR3 sequence (DNA): TGTGCCAGCAGCGACCGCAACCACCAAGAGACCCAGTACTTC.

This clonotype was seen more than once but under ten times. This chain joins TRBV7-6 and TRBJ1-4; perhaps TRBD1 as D (5 bases). The CDR3 is 18 residues long. Germline V lookup: CDR1 SGHVS, CDR2 FNYEAQ. The V gene lost 4 bases and the J gene lost 0 bases, with 18 bases spanning the gap. This CDR3 is CASSSPRGRFSTNEKLFF. CDR3 DNA: TGTGCCAGCAGCTCGCCCCGGGGCCGATTCTCAACTAATGAAAAACTGTTTTTT.

This clonotype was counted between two and nine times. V usage is TRBV28 and J usage is TRBJ1-5; D gene ambiguous. The V gene lost 2 bases and the J gene lost 8 bases, with 13 bases spanning the gap. Germline-derived CDR1 and CDR2 are MDHEN and SYDVKM. This CDR3 comprises 14 residues. The CDR3 here is CASSLGLESEPQHF. The CDR3 nucleotides read TGTGCCAGCAGTTTAGGGTTGGAATCGGAGCCCCAGCATTTT.

J is TRBJ1-1 and V is TRBV4-3; D is perhaps TRBD1 (5 bases). Trimming removed 0 bases at V and 3 bases at J, with 14 bases between. CDR3 length equals 16 residues. Germline CDR1 reads LGHNA; CDR2 reads YSLEER. The CDR3 region is CASSQDMGVWDTEAFF. CDR3 sequence (DNA): TGCGCCAGCAGCCAAGATATGGGGGTATGGGACACTGAAGCTTTCTTT.